These T cell receptor beta chains were read from a single sample in a study of T cells in Graves' hyperthyroidism and ophthalmopathy. TCRdb recomputed calls from the multiplex PCR reads with MiXCR, one row per CDR3 protein. The sample holds roughly 630,000 distinct CDR3 sequences, roughly 14% seen once. Sequenced material: blood. The receptors were sampled from a woman in her twenties or thirties with Graves' hyperthyroidism. Both conserved end residues are part of each CDR3. The D gene is left open where the match is weak. Part of the rows lack a size; the others show once, few, many or a class for expanded clones.

TRBD1 TRBJ2-1 TRBV24-1 NA TGTGCCACCAGTGATTCGCCGGGACAGGGGGCCCTAGCGGGTACGGCTGAGCAGTTCTTC CATSDSPGQGALAGTAEQFF
TRBD1 TRBJ1-1 TRBV18 NA TGTGCCAGCTCACCGACCCCGGGGACAGCCGGCGCTGAAGCTTTCTTT CASSPTPGTAGAEAFF
TRBD2 TRBJ2-1 TRBV7-3 NA TGTGCCAGCAGCCCGGGACTAGCGGGAGTGTCGTCCTACAATGAGCAGTTCTTC CASSPGLAGVSSYNEQFF
TRBD2 TRBJ2-3 TRBV12-3/TRBV12-4 many TGTGCCAGCACCTCGCGGGAGGGGTCAGATACGCAGTATTTT CASTSREGSDTQYF
TRBD2 TRBJ2-1 TRBV6-2/TRBV6-3 many TGTGCCAGCATCTCACTAGCGGGAGGAATTCGTGAGCAGTTCTTC CASISLAGGIREQFF
NA TRBJ2-7 TRBV12-3/TRBV12-4 many TGTGCCAGCAGTTTCGAGGAGAGACTAGTAATCTCCGAGCAGTACTTC CASSFEERLVISEQYF
NA TRBJ2-7 TRBV7-2 few TGTGCCAGCAGCTTAACAACTCACAAAAGGGGGGGGTACTCCTACGAGCAGTACTTC CASSLTTHKRGGYSYEQYF
NA TRBJ2-2 TRBV20-1 NA TGCAGTGCCTCCATCTGGGGGGCCCGCGGCACCGGGGAGCTGTTTTTT CSASIWGARGTGELFF
NA TRBJ2-1 TRBV27 few TGTGCCAGCAAGTGGGGGCGGGGGCTAGCGGCGAACAATGAGCAGTTCTTC CASKWGRGLAANNEQFF
NA TRBJ1-2 TRBV5-5 NA TGTGCCAGCAGCTTGGACGGACGGCTTAACTATGGCTACACCTTC CASSLDGRLNYGYTF
NA TRBJ2-4 TRBV19 few TGTGCCAGTAGTATAGTCGGGATCCTAGCCAAAAACATTCAGTACTTC CASSIVGILAKNIQYF
NA TRBJ2-5 TRBV6-1 many TGTGCCAGCAGTTACGGGGCTCCGGGCCAAGAGACCCAGTACTTC CASSYGAPGQETQYF
NA TRBJ1-1 TRBV5-1 few TGCGCCGGCAGCTTGGTGGGGAACACTGAAGCTTTCTTT CAGSLVGNTEAFF
TRBD2 TRBJ2-2 TRBV7-3 few TGTGCCAGCAGCGTACGACGGGGGGGGGTCGGCACCGGGGAGCTGTTTTTT CASSVRRGGVGTGELFF
NA TRBJ2-2 TRBV27 many TGTGCCAGCAGGGCGGGAAGGGACACCGGGGAGCTGTTTTTT CASRAGRDTGELFF
TRBD2 TRBJ2-7 TRBV24-1 NA TGTGCCACCAGTGACTCGACTAGCGGGAAACGCTACGAGCAGTACTTC CATSDSTSGKRYEQYF
TRBD2 TRBJ2-7 TRBV5-1 NA TGCGCCAGCAGCTTGGCTGCGGCGGGAGGGCCTGTTTACGAGCAGTACTTC CASSLAAAGGPVYEQYF
NA TRBJ2-5 TRBV15 many TGTGCCACCAGCAGAGATTACGGCGACAGGTTAGGAGTCCAGTACTTC CATSRDYGDRLGVQYF
NA TRBJ2-1 TRBV10-3 NA TGTGCCATCAAAAAACAGGGAAACAATGAGCAGTTCTTC CAIKKQGNNEQFF
TRBD1 TRBJ2-7 TRBV12-3/TRBV12-4 many TGTGCCAGCAGTCGAACCGGGACAGCGACCTACGAGCAGTACTTC CASSRTGTATYEQYF
NA TRBJ2-7 TRBV27 few TGTGCCAGCAGTTTAGGGGGGACAGCCGAGCAGTACTTC CASSLGGTAEQYF
NA TRBJ1-2 TRBV12-3/TRBV12-4 few TGTGCCAGCAGTTTACGACGGCCCTCTTCCTATGGCTACACCTTC CASSLRRPSSYGYTF